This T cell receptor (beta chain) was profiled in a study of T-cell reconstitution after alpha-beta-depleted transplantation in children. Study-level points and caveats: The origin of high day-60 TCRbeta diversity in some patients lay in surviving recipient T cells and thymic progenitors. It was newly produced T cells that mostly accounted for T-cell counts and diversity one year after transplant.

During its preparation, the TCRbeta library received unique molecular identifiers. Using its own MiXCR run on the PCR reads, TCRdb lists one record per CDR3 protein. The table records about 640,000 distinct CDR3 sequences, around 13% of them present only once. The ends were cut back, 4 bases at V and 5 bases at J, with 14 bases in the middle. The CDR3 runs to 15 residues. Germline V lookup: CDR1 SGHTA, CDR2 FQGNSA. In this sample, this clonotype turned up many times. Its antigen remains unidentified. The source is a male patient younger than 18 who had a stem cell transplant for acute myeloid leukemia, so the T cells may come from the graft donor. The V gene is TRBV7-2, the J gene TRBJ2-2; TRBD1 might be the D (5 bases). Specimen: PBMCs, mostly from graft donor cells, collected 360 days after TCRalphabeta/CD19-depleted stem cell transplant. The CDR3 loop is CASSSWLGPTGELFF. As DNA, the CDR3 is TGTGCCAGCAGCTCCTGGCTGGGGCCGACCGGGGAGCTGTTTTTT.